The rows below give T cell receptor beta chains drawn from one sample of a study of T cell responses to AZD1222 COVID-19 vaccine. Generated by immunoSEQ multiplex PCR, the TCRdb table keeps only in-frame clones and is missing some. This table has some 170,000 clones, around 90% appearing once. Sequences were derived from peripheral blood, sampled 28 days after the second AZD1222 dose. These receptors all stem from an adult who received the AZD1222 COVID-19 vaccine. Both conserved end residues are part of each CDR3. D genes are given only for firm matches. Size is omitted from some rows. Given values are once, few, many or a class for expanded clones.

DNA	CDR3	J	D	size	V
TGTGCCAGCAGCTCCGACACCAACCACCCCTACGAGCAGTACTTC	CASSSDTNHPYEQYF	TRBJ2-7	NA	NA	TRBV5-6
TGCGCCAGCAGAGCTCAAGGCGTGCCTAGCACAGATACGCAGTATTTT	CASRAQGVPSTDTQYF	TRBJ2-3	NA	NA	TRBV5-1
TGTGCCAGCAGTGAAAGGGCACTAGCTAACTATGGCTACACCTTC	CASSERALANYGYTF	TRBJ1-2	NA	NA	TRBV2
TGTGCCAGCAGCTATCTAGCGGGGGGTCGTAATGAGCAGTTCTTC	CASSYLAGGRNEQFF	TRBJ2-1	TRBD2	NA	TRBV13
TGTGCCAGCAGTGAAGCGCAGGGGGCGGGGAATTCACCCCTCCACTTT	CASSEAQGAGNSPLHF	TRBJ1-6	TRBD1	NA	TRBV6-1
TGCGCCAGCAGTCAGAACCAAAACACTGAAGCTTTCTTT	CASSQNQNTEAFF	TRBJ1-1	NA	NA	TRBV5-1
TGCAGTGCTAGTGTAGCGGGACAGGAAAACTACGAGCAGTACTTC	CSASVAGQENYEQYF	TRBJ2-7	NA	NA	TRBV20-1
TGTGCCAGCAGCTCCCAGGTGGGGCGTCGGCAGTATTTT	CASSSQVGRRQYF	TRBJ2-3	NA	NA	TRBV11-2
TGTGCTAGTGGCCCCTTACCGTTGTCTATGAACACTGAAGCTTTCTTT	CASGPLPLSMNTEAFF	TRBJ1-1	NA	few	TRBV12-5
TGTGCCAGCAGCCGTCCGGGACAGGGGGCTTGGAGTGAAAAACTGTTTTTT	CASSRPGQGAWSEKLFF	TRBJ1-4	TRBD1	once	TRBV5-5
TGTGCCAGCTCTCCTGCCCTTTATGGCCGCGGCTATGGCTACACCTTC	CASSPALYGRGYGYTF	TRBJ1-2	NA	once	TRBV18
TGTGCTAGCAGCCCCCAGCCGGGGGAAGACAATGAGCAGTTCTTC	CASSPQPGEDNEQFF	TRBJ2-1	NA	NA	TRBV7-7
TGTGCCAGCAGCTTCGACTCAAACTATGGCTACACCTTC	CASSFDSNYGYTF	TRBJ1-2	NA	NA	TRBV5-4
TGTGCCAGCAGGGGAGACAGGTCATCTCAGCCCCAGCATTTT	CASRGDRSSQPQHF	TRBJ1-5	NA	NA	TRBV2
TGTGCCAGCAGCTCTCCGGACAGGATTGGAAACACCATATATTTT	CASSSPDRIGNTIYF	TRBJ1-3	TRBD1	NA	TRBV7-9
TGCAGCGTTGGGGCAGGGGAGAGTGCGGCAGATACGCAGTATTTT	CSVGAGESAADTQYF	TRBJ2-3	NA	NA	TRBV29-1
TGTGCCAGCAGTGTCGAACAGGTCGACGGCTACACCTTC	CASSVEQVDGYTF	TRBJ1-2	NA	NA	TRBV2
TGTGCCAGCAGCGTAGGGGACAGGCGGAATAATTCACCCCTCCACTTT	CASSVGDRRNNSPLHF	TRBJ1-6	TRBD1	NA	TRBV9
TGTGCCAGCTCACCACCGAGGGAGGTAGCTTTCTTT	CASSPPREVAFF	TRBJ1-1	NA	NA	TRBV18
TGTGCCAGCAGTTTATCGGGGGGCTATGGCTACACCTTC	CASSLSGGYGYTF	TRBJ1-2	NA	NA	TRBV27
TGCGCCAGCAGCCAAGAACTACGGGAACAGCCCCAGCATTTT	CASSQELREQPQHF	TRBJ1-5	NA	NA	TRBV4-1
TGTGCCAGCACCGATGACGGGCAGCCCCAGCATTTT	CASTDDGQPQHF	TRBJ1-5	NA	NA	TRBV2
TGTGCCAGCAGTTTTAGTGCTATGAACACTGAAGCTTTCTTT	CASSFSAMNTEAFF	TRBJ1-1	NA	NA	TRBV27
TGTGCCAGCAGTCCCCGGGACCTCTATGGCTACACCTTC	CASSPRDLYGYTF	TRBJ1-2	NA	NA	TRBV6-5
TGTGCCAGCAGCCAAGATGGGGGTTTGGGAGCTTTCTTT	CASSQDGGLGAFF	TRBJ1-1	NA	NA	TRBV3-1/TRBV3-2
TGTGCCAGCAGTTACTCCGGGGTCACCGGGGAGCTGTTTTTT	CASSYSGVTGELFF	TRBJ2-2	NA	NA	TRBV6-5
TGTGCCATCAGTGAGAGAACAGACACCGGGGAGCTGTTTTTT	CAISERTDTGELFF	TRBJ2-2	NA	NA	TRBV10-3
TGTGCCAGCAGCCAGATGGGTGAGGGGGAGACCCAGTACTTC	CASSQMGEGETQYF	TRBJ2-5	NA	NA	TRBV4-2
TGTGCCAGCAGTACAGGGTTGGGCAATCAGCCCCAGCATTTT	CASSTGLGNQPQHF	TRBJ1-5	NA	NA	TRBV6-5
TGTGCCAGCAGCTTGGTGCGATCGTCCTCTGGAAACACCATATATTTT	CASSLVRSSSGNTIYF	TRBJ1-3	NA	NA	TRBV7-8
TGTGCCACCAGCAGAGGGACAGCGGGCTCTGGAAACACCATATATTTT	CATSRGTAGSGNTIYF	TRBJ1-3	NA	NA	TRBV15
TGTGCCAGCAGTTCCATCGACGGCACAGATACGCAGTATTTT	CASSSIDGTDTQYF	TRBJ2-3	NA	NA	TRBV6-5
TGCGCCAGCAGCCCAGCCGGGACAGCTGGTGGTGGCTACACCTTC	CASSPAGTAGGGYTF	TRBJ1-2	TRBD1	NA	TRBV5-1
TGTGCCAGCAGTCAAAGGACAGGGAACACTGAAGCTTTCTTT	CASSQRTGNTEAFF	TRBJ1-1	TRBD1	NA	TRBV6-5
TGTGCCAGCAGCCAAGGGACAGGGGGGGCGCTGAATGAAAAACTGTTTTTT	CASSQGTGGALNEKLFF	TRBJ1-4	TRBD1	NA	TRBV14
TGTGCCAGCAGCTTAGTTAGCGGGGTCTCCTACAATGAGCAGTTCTTC	CASSLVSGVSYNEQFF	TRBJ2-1	TRBD2	NA	TRBV11-2
TGTGCCAGCAGCAGAGCGGGGGGGCCGGATACGCAGTATTTT	CASSRAGGPDTQYF	TRBJ2-3	TRBD2	NA	TRBV14
TGTGCCAGCAGCTTAAGGCAGGGGGTGGTAGAGACCCAGTACTTC	CASSLRQGVVETQYF	TRBJ2-5	TRBD1	NA	TRBV13
TGTGCCAGCAGTAATCGACAGGGGATTACAGATACGCAGTATTTT	CASSNRQGITDTQYF	TRBJ2-3	TRBD1	NA	TRBV6-5
TGCGCCAGCAGCCTTCAAGTGGGTAACACCGGGGAGCTGTTTTTT	CASSLQVGNTGELFF	TRBJ2-2	NA	NA	TRBV4-1
TGCGCCAGCAGCCAAGGTCGGGATATTAGCAATCAGCCCCAGCATTTT	CASSQGRDISNQPQHF	TRBJ1-5	NA	once	TRBV4-1
TGTGCCAGCAGCCCGGGCTTCTCGGGGCACAACTTC	CASSPGFSGHNF	TRBJ2-7	NA	NA	TRBV12-3/TRBV12-4
TGTGCCAGCAGCTTTCAGGACACCGGGGAGCTGTTTTTT	CASSFQDTGELFF	TRBJ2-2	NA	few	TRBV5-6
TGTGCCAGCAGTGATGAGGGATTTGGCTATGGCTACACCTTC	CASSDEGFGYGYTF	TRBJ1-2	NA	NA	TRBV2
TGTGCCAGCAGCTCCCTCCCGGGGCTCTCATACGAGCAGTACTTC	CASSSLPGLSYEQYF	TRBJ2-7	NA	NA	TRBV11-2
TGTGCCAGCAGCAAAGCGTGCGGGAGCACTGAAGCTTTCTTT	CASSKACGSTEAFF	TRBJ1-1	NA	NA	TRBV21-1
TGCGCCAGCAGCTCCACAGGGCCGGGGGAGACCCAGTACTTC	CASSSTGPGETQYF	TRBJ2-5	NA	NA	TRBV5-1
TGTGCCAGCAGTTCTAGAATCGATCAGCCCCAGCATTTT	CASSSRIDQPQHF	TRBJ1-5	NA	NA	TRBV12-3/TRBV12-4
TGTGCCAGCAGCTTGGCCGGGGGCACTGGAAACACCATATATTTT	CASSLAGGTGNTIYF	TRBJ1-3	NA	NA	TRBV5-6
TGTGCCAGCACCTTATCTGGGGCCAACGTCCTGACTTTC	CASTLSGANVLTF	TRBJ2-6	NA	NA	TRBV12-3/TRBV12-4